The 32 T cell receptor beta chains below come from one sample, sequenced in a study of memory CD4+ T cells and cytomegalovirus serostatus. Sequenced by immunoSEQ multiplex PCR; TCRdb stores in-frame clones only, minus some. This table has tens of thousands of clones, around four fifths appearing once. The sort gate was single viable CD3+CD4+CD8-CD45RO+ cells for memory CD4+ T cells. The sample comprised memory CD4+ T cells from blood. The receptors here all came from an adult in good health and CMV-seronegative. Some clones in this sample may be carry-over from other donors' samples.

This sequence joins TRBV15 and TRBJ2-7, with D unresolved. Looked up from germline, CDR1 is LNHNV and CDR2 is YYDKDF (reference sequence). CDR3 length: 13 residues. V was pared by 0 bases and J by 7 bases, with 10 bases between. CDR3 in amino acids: CATSRDRLGEQYF. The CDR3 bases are TGTGCCACCAGCAGAGATCGGTTGGGGGAGCAGTACTTC.

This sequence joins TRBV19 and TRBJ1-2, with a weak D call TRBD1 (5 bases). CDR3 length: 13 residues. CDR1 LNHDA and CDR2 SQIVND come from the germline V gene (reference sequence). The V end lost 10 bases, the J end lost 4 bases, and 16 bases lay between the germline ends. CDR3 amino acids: CATRGERGYGYTF. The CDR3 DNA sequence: TGTGCCACTCGTGGGGAAAGGGGCTATGGCTACACCTTC.

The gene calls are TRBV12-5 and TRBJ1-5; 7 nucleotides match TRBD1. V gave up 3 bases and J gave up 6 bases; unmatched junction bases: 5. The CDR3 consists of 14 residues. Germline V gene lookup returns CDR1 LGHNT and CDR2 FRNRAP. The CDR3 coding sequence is TGTGCTAGTGGTTTCGGTGGGGACAGTCAGCCCCAGCATTTT. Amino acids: CASGFGGDSQPQHF. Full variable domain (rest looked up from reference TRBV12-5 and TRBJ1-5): DARVTQTPRHKVTEMGQEVTMRCQPILGHNTVFWYRQTMMQGLELLAYFRNRAPLDDSGMPKDRFSAEMPDATLATLKIQPSEPRDSAVYFCASGFGGDSQPQHFGDGTRLSIL.

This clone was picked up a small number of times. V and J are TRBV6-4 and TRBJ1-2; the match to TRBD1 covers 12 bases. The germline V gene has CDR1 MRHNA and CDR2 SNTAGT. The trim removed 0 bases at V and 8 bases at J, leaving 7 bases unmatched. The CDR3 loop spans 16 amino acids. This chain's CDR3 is CASSDSGTGGVKGYTF. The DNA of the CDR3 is TGTGCCAGCAGTGACTCAGGGACAGGGGGCGTAAAAGGCTACACCTTC.

CDR3 sequence: CASSRDSIATDTQYF. In nucleotides, the CDR3 is TGTGCCAGCAGCCGGGACTCTATCGCCACAGATACGCAGTATTTT. V gene TRBV7-9 combines with J gene TRBJ2-3; tentatively, D is TRBD2 (6 bases). Germline-derived CDR1 and CDR2 are SEHNR and FQNEAQ (reference sequence). With 5 bases removed from V and 2 bases from J, the gap between germline ends came to 14 bases. The CDR3 totals 15 residues.

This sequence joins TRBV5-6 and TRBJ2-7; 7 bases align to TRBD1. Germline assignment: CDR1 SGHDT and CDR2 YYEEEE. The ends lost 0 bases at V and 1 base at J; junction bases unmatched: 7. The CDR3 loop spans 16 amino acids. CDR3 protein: CASSLGWGTASYEQYF. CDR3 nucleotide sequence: TGTGCCAGCAGCTTGGGTTGGGGGACAGCTTCCTACGAGCAGTACTTC.

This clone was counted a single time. The CDR3 nucleotides are TGTGCCAGCAGCTTGGTGGTCGGCGGGGTAACAGATACGCAGTATTTT. It yields the protein CASSLVVGGVTDTQYF. The J gene is TRBJ2-3, the V gene TRBV5-4, with D possibly matching TRBD2 (6 bases). The ends were cut back, 0 bases at V and 3 bases at J, with 14 bases in the middle. Germline V lookup: CDR1 SGHNT, CDR2 YYREEE (reference sequence). CDR3 length: 16 amino acids.

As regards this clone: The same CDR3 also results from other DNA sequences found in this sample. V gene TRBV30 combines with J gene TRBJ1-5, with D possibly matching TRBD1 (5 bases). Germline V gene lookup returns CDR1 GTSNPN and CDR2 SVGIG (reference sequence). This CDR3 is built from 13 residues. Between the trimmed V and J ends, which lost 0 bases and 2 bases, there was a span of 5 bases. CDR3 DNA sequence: TGTGCCTGGAGTGTACAGGGCAATCAGCCCCAGCATTTT. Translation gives CAWSVQGNQPQHF.

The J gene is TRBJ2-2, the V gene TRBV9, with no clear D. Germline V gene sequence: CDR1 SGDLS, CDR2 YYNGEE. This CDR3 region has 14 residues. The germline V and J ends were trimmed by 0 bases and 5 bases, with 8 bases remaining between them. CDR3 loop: CASSVATSTGELFF. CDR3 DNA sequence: TGTGCCAGCAGCGTAGCTACGAGTACCGGGGAGCTGTTTTTT.

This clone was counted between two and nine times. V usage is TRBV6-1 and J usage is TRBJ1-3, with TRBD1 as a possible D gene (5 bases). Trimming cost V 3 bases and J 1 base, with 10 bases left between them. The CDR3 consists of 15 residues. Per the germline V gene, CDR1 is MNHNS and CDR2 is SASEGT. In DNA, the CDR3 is TGTGCCAGCAGTGATGGGGACCCTTCTGGAAACACCATATATTTT. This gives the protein CASSDGDPSGNTIYF.

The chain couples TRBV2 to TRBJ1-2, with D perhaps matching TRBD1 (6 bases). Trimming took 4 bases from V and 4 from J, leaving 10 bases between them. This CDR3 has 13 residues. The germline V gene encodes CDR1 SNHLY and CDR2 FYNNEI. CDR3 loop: CASSVGQSYGYTF. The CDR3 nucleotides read TGTGCCAGCAGTGTAGGACAGAGCTATGGCTACACCTTC.

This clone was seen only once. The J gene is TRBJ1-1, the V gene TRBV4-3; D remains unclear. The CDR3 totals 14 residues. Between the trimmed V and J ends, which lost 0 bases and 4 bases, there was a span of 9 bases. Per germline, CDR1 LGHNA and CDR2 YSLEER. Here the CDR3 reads CASSQELRTTEAFF. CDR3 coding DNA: TGCGCCAGCAGCCAAGAATTACGGACCACTGAAGCTTTCTTT.

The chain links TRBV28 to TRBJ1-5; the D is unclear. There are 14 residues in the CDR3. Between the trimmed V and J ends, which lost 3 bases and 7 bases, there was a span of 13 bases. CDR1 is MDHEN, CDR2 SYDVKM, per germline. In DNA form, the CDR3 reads TGTGCCAGCAGTTTTGGGCCCCCGGGACAGCCCCAGCATTTT. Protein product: CASSFGPPGQPQHF.

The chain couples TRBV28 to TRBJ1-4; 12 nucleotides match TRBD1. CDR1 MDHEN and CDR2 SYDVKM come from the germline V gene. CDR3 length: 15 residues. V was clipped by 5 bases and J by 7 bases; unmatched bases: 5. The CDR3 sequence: CASSPGDRGLEKLFF. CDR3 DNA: TGTGCCAGCAGTCCGGGGGACAGGGGGCTTGAAAAACTGTTTTTT.

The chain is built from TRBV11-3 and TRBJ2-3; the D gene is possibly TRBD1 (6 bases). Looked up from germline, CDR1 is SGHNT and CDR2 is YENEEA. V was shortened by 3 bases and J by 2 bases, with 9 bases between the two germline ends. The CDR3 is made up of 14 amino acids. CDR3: CASSLQGPTDTQYF. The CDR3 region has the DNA TGTGCCAGCAGCTTGCAGGGGCCCACAGATACGCAGTATTTT.

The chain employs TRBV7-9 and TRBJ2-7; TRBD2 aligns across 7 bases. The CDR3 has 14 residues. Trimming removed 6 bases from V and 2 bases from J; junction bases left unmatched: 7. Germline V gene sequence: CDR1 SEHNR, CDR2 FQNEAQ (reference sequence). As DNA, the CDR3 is TGTGCCAGCAGTGACCAGCGGGGCCCCTACGAGCAGTACTTC. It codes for CASSDQRGPYEQYF.

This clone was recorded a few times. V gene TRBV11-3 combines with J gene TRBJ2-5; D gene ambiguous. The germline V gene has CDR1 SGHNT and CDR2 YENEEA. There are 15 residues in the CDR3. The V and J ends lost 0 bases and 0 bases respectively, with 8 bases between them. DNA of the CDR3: TGTGCCAGCAGCTTAGAAGGTCAGGACCAAGAGACCCAGTACTTC. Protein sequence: CASSLEGQDQETQYF.

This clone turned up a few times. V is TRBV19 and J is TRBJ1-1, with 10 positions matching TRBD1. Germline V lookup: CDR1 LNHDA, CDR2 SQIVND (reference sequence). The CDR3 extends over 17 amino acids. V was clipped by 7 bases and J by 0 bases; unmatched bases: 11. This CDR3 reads CASTPGTGVWVNTEAFF. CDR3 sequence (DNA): TGTGCCAGTACCCCGGGGACAGGGGTATGGGTGAACACTGAAGCTTTCTTT.

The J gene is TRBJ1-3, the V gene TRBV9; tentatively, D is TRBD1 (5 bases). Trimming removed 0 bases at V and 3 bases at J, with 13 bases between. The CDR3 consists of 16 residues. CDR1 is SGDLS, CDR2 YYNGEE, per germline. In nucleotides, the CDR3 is TGTGCCAGCAGCGTAGGGGGAAAGGGACGTGGAAACACCATATATTTT. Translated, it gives CASSVGGKGRGNTIYF.

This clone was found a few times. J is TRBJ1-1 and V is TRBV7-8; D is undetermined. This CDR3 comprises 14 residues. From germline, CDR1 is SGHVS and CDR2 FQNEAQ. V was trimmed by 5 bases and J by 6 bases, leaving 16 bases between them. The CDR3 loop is CASSVTVAGAEAFF. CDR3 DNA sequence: TGTGCCAGCAGCGTAACAGTCGCGGGAGCTGAAGCTTTCTTT.

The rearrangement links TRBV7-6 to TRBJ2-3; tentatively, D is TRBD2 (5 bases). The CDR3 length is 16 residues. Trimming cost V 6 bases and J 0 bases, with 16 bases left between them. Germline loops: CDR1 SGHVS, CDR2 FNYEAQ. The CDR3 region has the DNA TGTGCCAGCAGTTCACGGATTGACTATAGCACAGATACGCAGTATTTT. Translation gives CASSSRIDYSTDTQYF.

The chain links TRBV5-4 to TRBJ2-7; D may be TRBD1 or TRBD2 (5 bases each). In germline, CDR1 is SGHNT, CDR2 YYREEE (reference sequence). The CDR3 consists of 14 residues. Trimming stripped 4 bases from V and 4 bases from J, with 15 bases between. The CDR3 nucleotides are TGTGCCAGCAGCCGGACGGTGGGGGTTTACGAGCAGTACTTC. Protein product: CASSRTVGVYEQYF.

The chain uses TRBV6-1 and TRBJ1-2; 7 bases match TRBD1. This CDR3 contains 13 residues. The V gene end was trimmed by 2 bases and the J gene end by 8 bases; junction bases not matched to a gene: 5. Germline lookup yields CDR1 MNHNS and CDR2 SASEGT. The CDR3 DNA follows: TGTGCCAGCAGTGAACAGGGGGTTGGGGGCTACACCTTC. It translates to CASSEQGVGGYTF.

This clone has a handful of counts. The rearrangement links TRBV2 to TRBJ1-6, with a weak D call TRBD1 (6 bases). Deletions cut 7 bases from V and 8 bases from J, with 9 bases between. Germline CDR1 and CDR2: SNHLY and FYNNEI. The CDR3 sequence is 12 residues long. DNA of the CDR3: TGTGCCAGCAACAGGGTTGATTCACCCCTCCACTTT. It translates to CASNRVDSPLHF. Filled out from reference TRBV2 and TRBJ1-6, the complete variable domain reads EPEVTQTPSHQVTQMGQEVILRCVPISNHLYFYWYRQILGQKVEFLVSFYNNEISEKSEIFDDQFSVERPDGSNFTLKIRSTKLEDSAMYFCASNRVDSPLHFGNGTRLTVT.

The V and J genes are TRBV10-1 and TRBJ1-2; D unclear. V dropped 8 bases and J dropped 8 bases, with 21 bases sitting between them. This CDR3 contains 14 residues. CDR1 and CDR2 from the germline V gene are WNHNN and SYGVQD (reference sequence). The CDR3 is CASPGETPGGGYTF. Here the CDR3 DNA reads TGCGCCAGCCCCGGGGAGACACCCGGTGGGGGCTACACCTTC.

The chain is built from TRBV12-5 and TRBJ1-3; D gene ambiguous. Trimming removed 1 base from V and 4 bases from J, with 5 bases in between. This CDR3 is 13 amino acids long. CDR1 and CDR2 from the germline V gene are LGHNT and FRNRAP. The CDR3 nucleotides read TGTGCTAGTGGTTTGGGGGGAGGAAACACCATATATTTT. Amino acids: CASGLGGGNTIYF.

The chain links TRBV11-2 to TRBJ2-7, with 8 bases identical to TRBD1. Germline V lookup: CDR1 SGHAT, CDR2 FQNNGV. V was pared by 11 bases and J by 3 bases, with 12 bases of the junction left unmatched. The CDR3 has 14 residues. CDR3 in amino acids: CASEPAGGGYEQYF. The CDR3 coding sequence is TGTGCCTCAGAACCGGCAGGGGGCGGCTACGAGCAGTACTTC.

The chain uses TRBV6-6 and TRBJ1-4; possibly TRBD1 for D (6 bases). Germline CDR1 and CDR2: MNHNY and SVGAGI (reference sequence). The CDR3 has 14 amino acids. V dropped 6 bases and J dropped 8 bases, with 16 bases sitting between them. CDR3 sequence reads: CASSLRDITEKLFF. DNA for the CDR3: TGTGCCAGCAGCCTGAGGGACATTACAGAAAAACTGTTTTTT.

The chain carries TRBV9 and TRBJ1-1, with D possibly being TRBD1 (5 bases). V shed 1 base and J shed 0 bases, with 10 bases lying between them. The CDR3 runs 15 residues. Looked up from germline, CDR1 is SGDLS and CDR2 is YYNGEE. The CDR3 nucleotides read TGTGCCAGCAGCGTATTTGAGGGGCTGAACACTGAAGCTTTCTTT. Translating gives CASSVFEGLNTEAFF.

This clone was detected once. The CDR3 is CAISPSGTPYEQYF. Written as DNA, the CDR3 is TGTGCCATTTCTCCCTCAGGGACTCCCTACGAGCAGTACTTC. V and J are TRBV10-3 and TRBJ2-7; the D gene is possibly TRBD2 (6 bases). Looked up from germline, CDR1 is ENHRY and CDR2 is SYGVKD. Trimming shortened V by 9 bases and J by 2 bases, and 17 bases separated the two germline ends. The CDR3 has 14 amino acids.

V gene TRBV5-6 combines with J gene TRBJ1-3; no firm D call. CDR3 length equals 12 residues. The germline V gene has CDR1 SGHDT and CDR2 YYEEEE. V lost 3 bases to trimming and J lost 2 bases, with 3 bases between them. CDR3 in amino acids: CASSSTGNTIYF. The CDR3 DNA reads TGTGCCAGCAGCTCCACTGGAAACACCATATATTTT.

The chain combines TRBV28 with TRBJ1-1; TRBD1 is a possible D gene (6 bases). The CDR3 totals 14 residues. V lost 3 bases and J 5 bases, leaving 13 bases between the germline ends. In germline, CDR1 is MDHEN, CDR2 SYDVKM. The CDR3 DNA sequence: TGTGCCAGCAGTTTGCACACAGGGCGGACTGAAGCTTTCTTT. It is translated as CASSLHTGRTEAFF.